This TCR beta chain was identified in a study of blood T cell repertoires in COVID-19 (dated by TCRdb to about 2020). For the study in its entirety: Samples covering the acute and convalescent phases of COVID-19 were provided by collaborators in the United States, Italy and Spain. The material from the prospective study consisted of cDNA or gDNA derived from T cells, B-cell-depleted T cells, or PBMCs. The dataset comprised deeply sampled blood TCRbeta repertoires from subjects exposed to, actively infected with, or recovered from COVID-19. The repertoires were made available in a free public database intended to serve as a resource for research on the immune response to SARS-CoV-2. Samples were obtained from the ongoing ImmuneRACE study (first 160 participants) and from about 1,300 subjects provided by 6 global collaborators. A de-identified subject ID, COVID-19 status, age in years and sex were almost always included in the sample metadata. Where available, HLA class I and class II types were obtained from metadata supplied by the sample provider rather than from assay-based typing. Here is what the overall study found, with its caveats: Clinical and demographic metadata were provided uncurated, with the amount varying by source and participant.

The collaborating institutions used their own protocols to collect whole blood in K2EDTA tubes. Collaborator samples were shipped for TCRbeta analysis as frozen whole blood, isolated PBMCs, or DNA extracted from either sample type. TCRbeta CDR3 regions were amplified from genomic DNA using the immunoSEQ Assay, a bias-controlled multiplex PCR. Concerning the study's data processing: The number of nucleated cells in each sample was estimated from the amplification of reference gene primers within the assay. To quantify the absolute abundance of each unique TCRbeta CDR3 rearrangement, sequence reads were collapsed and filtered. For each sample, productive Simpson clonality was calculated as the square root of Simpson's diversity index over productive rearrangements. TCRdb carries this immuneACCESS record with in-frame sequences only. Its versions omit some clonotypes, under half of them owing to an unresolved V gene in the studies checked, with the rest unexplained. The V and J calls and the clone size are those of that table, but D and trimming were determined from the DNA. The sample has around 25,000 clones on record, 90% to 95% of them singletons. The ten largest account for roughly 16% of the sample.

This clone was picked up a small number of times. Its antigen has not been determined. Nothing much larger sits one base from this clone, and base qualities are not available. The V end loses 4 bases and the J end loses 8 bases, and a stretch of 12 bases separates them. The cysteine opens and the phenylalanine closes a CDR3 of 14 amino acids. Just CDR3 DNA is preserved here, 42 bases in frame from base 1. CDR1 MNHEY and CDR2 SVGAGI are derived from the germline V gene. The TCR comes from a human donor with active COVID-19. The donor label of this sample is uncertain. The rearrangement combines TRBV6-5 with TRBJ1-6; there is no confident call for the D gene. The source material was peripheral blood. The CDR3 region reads CASSSHRRDSPLHF. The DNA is TGTGCCAGCAGTTCACATAGGAGGGATTCACCCCTCCACTTT.